This T cell receptor (beta chain) was obtained from a study of graft-versus-host responses after intestinal transplantation. Study as a whole: Multivisceral, liver-intestinal, or isolated intestinal grafts went to recipients. Study observations and caveats: There were GvH clones found in recipient marrow, and some of them appeared first in ileum or blood. The study associated peak circulating GvH clone levels with early post-transplant HvG declines.

Data came from immunoSEQ multiplex PCR; TCRdb stores just in-frame clones and leaves some out. The data contain roughly 120,000 clones, 90% to 95% of them singletons. This clone is a singleton in its sample. What it binds is not known. This CDR3 has 17 amino acids. Trimming took off 1 base at V and 4 bases at J, with 16 bases between the two ends. The germline V gene encodes CDR1 LNHNV and CDR2 YYDKDF (reference sequence). Sequencing used unstimulated CD4+ T cells sorted from spleen or lymph node cells, obtained before intestinal transplant. J is TRBJ1-4 and V is TRBV15, with D maybe TRBD1 (6 bases). The sequence derives from a human donor who received an intestinal transplant. The CDR3 nucleotides read TGTGCCACCAGCAGAGGGCAGGGGCCCCCACTTAATGAAAAACTGTTTTTT. Translation: CATSRGQGPPLNEKLFF. The entire variable domain, with the rest obtained from reference TRBV15 and TRBJ1-4, is as follows: DAMVIQNPRYQVTQFGKPVTLSCSQTLNHNVMYWYQQKSSQAPKLLFHYYDKDFNNEADTPDNFQSRRPNTSFCFLDIRSPGLGDTAMYLCATSRGQGPPLNEKLFFGSGTQLSVL.